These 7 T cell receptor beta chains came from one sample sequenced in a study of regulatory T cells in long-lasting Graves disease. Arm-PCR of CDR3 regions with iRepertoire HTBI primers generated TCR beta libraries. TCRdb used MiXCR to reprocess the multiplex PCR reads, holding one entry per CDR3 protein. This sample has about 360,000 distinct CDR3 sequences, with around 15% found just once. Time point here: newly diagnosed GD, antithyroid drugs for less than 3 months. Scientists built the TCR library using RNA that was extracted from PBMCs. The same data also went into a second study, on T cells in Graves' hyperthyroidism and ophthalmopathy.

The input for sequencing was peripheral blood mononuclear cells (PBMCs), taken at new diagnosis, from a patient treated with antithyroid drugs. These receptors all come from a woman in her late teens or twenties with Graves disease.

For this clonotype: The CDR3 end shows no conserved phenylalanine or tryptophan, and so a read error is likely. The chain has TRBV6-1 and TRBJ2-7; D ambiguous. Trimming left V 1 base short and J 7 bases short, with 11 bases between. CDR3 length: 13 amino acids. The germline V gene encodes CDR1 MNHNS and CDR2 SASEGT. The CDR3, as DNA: TGTGCCAGCAGTGAAGTTCAATTGGGTGAGCAGTACCTC. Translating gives CASSEVQLGEQYL.

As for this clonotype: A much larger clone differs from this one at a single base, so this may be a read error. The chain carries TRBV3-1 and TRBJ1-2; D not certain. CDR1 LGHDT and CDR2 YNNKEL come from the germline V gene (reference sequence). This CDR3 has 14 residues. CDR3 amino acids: CASSQGQARGGCTF. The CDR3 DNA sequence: TGTGCCAGCAGCCAAGGGCAGGCCCGTGGAGGCTGCACCTTC.

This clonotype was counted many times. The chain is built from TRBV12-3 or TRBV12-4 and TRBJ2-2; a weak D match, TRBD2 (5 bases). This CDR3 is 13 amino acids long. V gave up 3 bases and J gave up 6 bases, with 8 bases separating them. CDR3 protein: CASSLRGSGELFF. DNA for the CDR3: TGTGCCAGCAGTTTGCGAGGGTCCGGGGAGCTGTTTTTT.

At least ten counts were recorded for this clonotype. CDR3 region: CAWSTGNTYEQYF. DNA of the CDR3: TGTGCCTGGAGTACAGGAAACACCTACGAGCAGTACTTC. The chain carries TRBV30 and TRBJ2-7; D is possibly TRBD1 (5 bases). Deletions cut 2 bases from V and 2 bases from J, with 10 bases between. Germline loops: CDR1 GTSNPN, CDR2 SVGIG (reference sequence). The CDR3 totals 13 residues.

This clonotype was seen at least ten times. The CDR3 region is CATSEPGQGLKTQYF. The CDR3 region has the DNA TGTGCCACCAGTGAGCCGGGACAGGGTTTGAAGACCCAGTACTTC. The V and J genes are TRBV24-1 and TRBJ2-5; the match to TRBD1 covers 9 bases. Trimming took 4 bases from V and 6 from J; bases not matched to a gene: 8. The CDR3 spans 15 residues. Germline assignment: CDR1 KGHDR and CDR2 SFDVKD.

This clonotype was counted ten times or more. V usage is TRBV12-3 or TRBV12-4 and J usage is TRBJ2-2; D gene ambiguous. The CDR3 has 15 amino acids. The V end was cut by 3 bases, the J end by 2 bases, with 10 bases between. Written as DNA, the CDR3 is TGTGCCAGCAGTTTGTCCGGGTCAAACACCGGGGAGCTGTTTTTT. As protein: CASSLSGSNTGELFF.

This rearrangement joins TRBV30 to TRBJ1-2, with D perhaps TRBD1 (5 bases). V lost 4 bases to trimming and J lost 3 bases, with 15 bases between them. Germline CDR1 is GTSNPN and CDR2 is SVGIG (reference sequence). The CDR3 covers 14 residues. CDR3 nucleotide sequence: TGTGCCTGGACGAACCCCGGGACTCACTATGGCTACACCTTC. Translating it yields CAWTNPGTHYGYTF.